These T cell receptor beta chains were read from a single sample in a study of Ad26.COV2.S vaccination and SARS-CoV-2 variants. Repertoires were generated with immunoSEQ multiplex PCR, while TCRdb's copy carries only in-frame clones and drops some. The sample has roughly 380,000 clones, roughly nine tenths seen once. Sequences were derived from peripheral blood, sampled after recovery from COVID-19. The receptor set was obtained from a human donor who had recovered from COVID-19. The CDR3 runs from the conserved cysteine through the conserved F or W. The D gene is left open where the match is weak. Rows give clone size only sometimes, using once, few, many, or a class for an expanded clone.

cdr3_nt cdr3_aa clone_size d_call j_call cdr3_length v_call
TGTGCCAGCAGCTTAGGGGCAGGGGAGAACACTGAAGCTTTCTTT CASSLGAGENTEAFF - - TRBJ1-1 15 TRBV7-9
TGCGCCAGCAGCTCGGGACAGGGGAGGGAGACCCAGTACTTC CASSSGQGRETQYF - TRBD1 TRBJ2-5 14 TRBV5-1
TGTGCCAGCAGTGAAGTTTTTTTGGGAAACTATGGCTACACCTTC CASSEVFLGNYGYTF - - TRBJ1-2 15 TRBV2
TGTGCCAGCAGCGTTAGCGGGGAGCAAGAGACCCAGTACTTC CASSVSGEQETQYF - TRBD2 TRBJ2-5 14 TRBV9
TGTGCCAGCAGGCTGGACAGGGGCACTGAAGCTTTCTTT CASRLDRGTEAFF - TRBD1 TRBJ1-1 13 TRBV2
TGTGCCAGCAGTGACTTTGGAGCCGCTGCTAACTATGGCTACACCTTC CASSDFGAAANYGYTF - - TRBJ1-2 16 TRBV5-4
TGTGCCAGCCTCGGTTCCAATGAGCAGTTCTTC CASLGSNEQFF - - TRBJ2-1 11 TRBV27
TGTGCCAGCAGCTTAACCAGTGGGTCACCCCTCCACTTT CASSLTSGSPLHF - - TRBJ1-6 13 TRBV21-1
TGTGCCAGCAGCCCCAGGACAGGGGAGATAGTCTACAATGAGCAGTTCTTC CASSPRTGEIVYNEQFF - TRBD1 TRBJ2-1 17 TRBV5-6
TGTGCCAGCAGCTTGTTTAGAACTAACTATGGCTACACCTTC CASSLFRTNYGYTF once - TRBJ1-2 14 TRBV5-6
TGCAGCGTTCGGACAGGATCCTCCGGGGAGCTGTTTTTT CSVRTGSSGELFF - TRBD1 TRBJ2-2 13 TRBV29-1
TGTGCCAGCAGAGCCTCCGGCCGGGGTGGGGACACTGAAGCTTTCTTT CASRASGRGGDTEAFF - - TRBJ1-1 16 TRBV2
TGTGCCAGTAGTATAGGTCGATCGGGTACGAGCAACTATGGCTACACCTTC CASSIGRSGTSNYGYTF - - TRBJ1-2 17 TRBV19
TGTGCCACGGGATTCGGGGGCACAGATACGCAGTATTTT CATGFGGTDTQYF - - TRBJ2-3 13 TRBV6-5
TGTGCCAGCTCACTTACAGGGGATGGCGCCGGCGAGACCCAGTACTTC CASSLTGDGAGETQYF - TRBD1 TRBJ2-5 16 TRBV18
TGTGCCAGCAGTTACGGACAGCCTAACTATGGCTACACCTTC CASSYGQPNYGYTF - - TRBJ1-2 14 TRBV5-4
TGTGCCATCAGTGAGTATTGGGGAGACTATGGCTACACCTTC CAISEYWGDYGYTF - - TRBJ1-2 14 TRBV10-3
TGTGCCAGCAGCTTAACGGACAGGGGTTTTGGGTATGGCTACACCTTC CASSLTDRGFGYGYTF - TRBD1 TRBJ1-2 16 TRBV7-9
TGTGCCAGCAGCTACGGAGGGTTAGGTAGGAATCAGCCCCAGCATTTT CASSYGGLGRNQPQHF - - TRBJ1-5 16 TRBV5-6
TGTGCCAGCAGCGTAGTAGCGGGGCGCCAAGAGACCCAGTACTTC CASSVVAGRQETQYF - TRBD2 TRBJ2-5 15 TRBV9
TGTGCTAGTGGTTTGGTACGTGGACAGTTTAATGAAAAACTGTTTTTT CASGLVRGQFNEKLFF - - TRBJ1-4 16 TRBV12-5